This entry lists 25 T cell receptor beta chains sequenced from one sample in a study of cytomegalovirus exposure and HLA in healthy donors. 13 Jbeta primers and 60 Vbeta primers were used for the PCR. Sequencing was performed with immunoSEQ multiplex PCR; in TCRdb, only in-frame clones are kept and a portion is missing. The table shows approximately 60,000 clones, with around 83% occurring only once. Sequencing was carried out using PBMCs. The receptors stem from a man in his forties in good health and CMV-seronegative.

The chain uses TRBV11-2 and TRBJ2-2, with 9 bases aligning to TRBD2. The CDR3 totals 16 residues. Germline assignment: CDR1 SGHAT and CDR2 FQNNGV. V shed 3 bases, J shed 0 bases, and the junction held 2 bases outside the gene matches. The CDR3 here is CASSLVAGANTGELFF. The CDR3 DNA sequence: TGTGCCAGCAGCTTGGTAGCGGGGGCGAACACCGGGGAGCTGTTTTTT.

The V gene is TRBV27, the J gene TRBJ2-2; D might be TRBD1 (5 bases). V lost 5 bases and J lost 3, with 10 bases in between. From germline, CDR1 is MNHEY and CDR2 SMNVEV (reference sequence). CDR3 length: 14 residues. CDR3 loop: CASSPLTDTGELFF. CDR3 in DNA: TGTGCCAGCAGTCCCCTGACAGACACCGGGGAGCTGTTTTTT.

V is TRBV7-9 and J is TRBJ2-6; TRBD1 aligns across 7 bases. Germline V gives CDR1 SEHNR, CDR2 FQNEAQ (reference sequence). J gave up 0 bases and V 3 bases, and 5 bases lay outside the gene matches. The CDR3 contains 17 residues. The CDR3 DNA reads as TGTGCCAGCAGCTTCGGGACAGCTTTCTCTGGGGCCAACGTCCTGACTTTC. Its protein is CASSFGTAFSGANVLTF.

Here the CDR3 reads CASSLMGSYEQYV. DNA of the CDR3: TGTGCCAGCAGCTTGATGGGCTCCTACGAGCAGTACGTC. The rearrangement links TRBV5-6 to TRBJ2-7; D uncertain. From germline, CDR1 is SGHDT and CDR2 YYEEEE. This CDR3 has 13 amino acids. V shed 1 base and J shed 0 bases, with 5 bases lying between them.

The rearrangement joins TRBV5-1 to TRBJ2-4, with 7 bases lining up with TRBD2. This CDR3 region has 15 residues. The V gene end was trimmed by 4 bases and the J gene end by 0 bases; junction bases not matched to a gene: 4. The germline V gene encodes CDR1 SGHRS and CDR2 YFSETQ. CDR3 in amino acids: CASSPGGLAKNIQYF. In nucleotides, the CDR3 is TGCGCCAGCAGCCCGGGGGGTTTAGCCAAAAACATTCAGTACTTC. Full variable domain (outside the CDR3, taken from reference TRBV5-1 and TRBJ2-4): KAGVTQTPRYLIKTRGQQVTLSCSPISGHRSVSWYQQTPGQGLQFLFEYFSETQRNKGNFPGRFSGRQFSNSRSEMNVSTLELGDSALYLCASSPGGLAKNIQYFGAGTRLSVL.

The genes are TRBV7-2 and TRBJ2-1; D possibly corresponds to TRBD2 (5 bases). Germline-derived CDR1 and CDR2 are SGHTA and FQGNSA. The CDR3 spans 12 residues. V was clipped by 1 base and J by 9 bases, with 7 bases between them. CDR3 amino acids: CASSLGGFEQFF. The CDR3 DNA reads as TGTGCCAGCAGCTTAGGAGGGTTTGAGCAGTTCTTC.

This clone was seen only a few times. This chain uses TRBV6-5 with TRBJ1-3, with a possible D match to TRBD1 (6 bases). Trimming shortened V by 7 bases and J by 4 bases, and 11 bases separated the two germline ends. Per germline, CDR1 MNHEY and CDR2 SVGAGI. CDR3 size: 13 residues. CDR3: CASTQGLGNTIYF. As DNA, the CDR3 is TGTGCCAGCACTCAGGGGTTGGGAAACACCATATATTTT.

This chain joins TRBV6-5 and TRBJ1-2; D unresolved. V was trimmed by 1 base and J by 8 bases, leaving 11 bases between them. Germline assignment: CDR1 MNHEY and CDR2 SVGAGI. The CDR3 extends over 13 amino acids. CDR3 region: CASSYWIAGGYTF. The CDR3 coding sequence is TGTGCCAGCAGTTACTGGATCGCCGGGGGCTACACCTTC.

The CDR3 coding sequence is TGTGCCAGCAGTCTTATTGGGACAGGGGGCAATCAGCCCCAGCATTTT. The encoded protein is CASSLIGTGGNQPQHF. The rearrangement uses TRBV28 and TRBJ1-5; 10 bases agree with TRBD1. The ends lost 5 bases at V and 2 bases at J; junction bases unmatched: 6. The V gene's germline CDR1 is MDHEN and CDR2 SYDVKM. The CDR3 covers 16 residues.

J is TRBJ2-1 and V is TRBV29-1; TRBD1 matches at 9 bases. V lost 7 bases to trimming and J lost 4 bases; unmatched junction nucleotides: 8. The germline gives CDR1 SQVTM, CDR2 ANQGSEA. The CDR3 is 14 amino acids. CDR3 coding DNA: TGCAGCGGGGGGACAGGGAGCCCTTACAATGAGCAGTTCTTC. Translated: CSGGTGSPYNEQFF.

V is TRBV27 and J is TRBJ2-5, with 10 positions matching TRBD2. Germline CDR1 and CDR2: MNHEY and SMNVEV (reference sequence). The CDR3 runs 18 residues. V lost 5 bases and J lost 2; bases outside the gene matches: 14. The CDR3 loop is CASSLGLAMGVGQETQYF. The CDR3, as DNA: TGTGCCAGCAGTCTGGGACTAGCGATGGGGGTGGGGCAAGAGACCCAGTACTTC.

The J gene is TRBJ2-2, the V gene TRBV6-1, with D unclear. V was cut by 4 bases and J by 4 bases, with 10 bases left in between. The CDR3 sequence is 14 residues long. Germline CDR1 is MNHNS and CDR2 is SASEGT. CDR3 residues: CASSVSVSTGELFF. In DNA form, the CDR3 reads TGTGCCAGCAGTGTTTCCGTCTCCACCGGGGAGCTGTTTTTT.

This clone was counted a single time. The rearrangement links TRBV5-1 to TRBJ2-5, with D perhaps matching TRBD1 (5 bases). With 1 base removed from V and 9 bases from J, the gap between germline ends came to 16 bases. Germline V CDR1 and CDR2: SGHRS, YFSETQ. This CDR3 spans 14 amino acids. The DNA of the CDR3 is TGCGCCAGCAGCTTGCAACCCATCAAAGGGGCCCAGTACTTC. It codes for CASSLQPIKGAQYF.

V is TRBV11-3 and J is TRBJ2-1; 7 bases line up with TRBD1. This CDR3 region has 15 residues. Germline values: CDR1 SGHNT, CDR2 YENEEA. V shed 5 bases and J 0 bases; nucleotides not matched to a gene: 4. CDR3 bases: TGTGCCAGCAGCCCTAGACAGGGCTCCTACAATGAGCAGTTCTTC. It encodes CASSPRQGSYNEQFF.

CDR3 amino acids: CASRPSGLEEVGELFF. The CDR3 region has the DNA TGTGCCAGCAGACCCTCCGGACTAGAAGAGGTCGGGGAGCTGTTTTTT. The V gene is TRBV6-6, the J gene TRBJ2-2; 7 positions agree with TRBD2. V shed 6 bases and J 7 bases; nucleotides not matched to a gene: 14. From germline, CDR1 is MNHNY and CDR2 SVGAGI (reference sequence). The CDR3 extends over 16 amino acids.

In regard to this clone: In the same sample, other DNA sequences code for this CDR3. The chain has TRBV14 and TRBJ2-3; a weak D match, TRBD1 (5 bases). Germline CDR1 and CDR2: SGHDN and FVKESK. Trimming took off 3 bases at V and 3 bases at J, with 13 bases between the two ends. This CDR3 has 15 residues. The DNA for the CDR3 is TGTGCCAGCAGCCACGACAGCCACGAGACAGATACGCAGTATTTT. The encoded protein is CASSHDSHETDTQYF. The full variable domain, its missing parts supplied by reference TRBV14 and TRBJ2-3, is EAGVTQFPSHSVIEKGQTVTLRCDPISGHDNLYWYRRVMGKEIKFLLHFVKESKQDESGMPNNRFLAERTGGTYSTLKVQPAELEDSGVYFCASSHDSHETDTQYFGPGTRLTVL.

This clone has only one observation. This chain joins TRBV4-2 and TRBJ2-4, with 8 bases lining up with TRBD2. This CDR3 region has 16 residues. Trimming removed 1 base from V and 4 bases from J; junction bases left unmatched: 6. Germline values: CDR1 LGHNA, CDR2 YNFKEQ. The CDR3 loop is CASSQVSAGGKNIQYF. CDR3 nucleotides: TGTGCCAGCAGCCAAGTTTCTGCGGGGGGTAAAAACATTCAGTACTTC.

The chain recombines TRBV6-1 with TRBJ2-3; TRBD1 is a possible D gene (6 bases). The V and J ends lost 3 bases and 4 bases respectively, with 8 bases between them. The CDR3 consists of 13 residues. CDR1 is MNHNS, CDR2 SASEGT, per germline. The CDR3 coding sequence is TGTGCCAGCAGTGACCACAGGGCAGATACGCAGTATTTT. Protein sequence: CASSDHRADTQYF.

CDR3 coding DNA: TGTGCCAGCAGCTTGCTGTCTAATCAGCCCCAGCATTTT. Its translation is CASSLLSNQPQHF. This chain connects TRBV5-8 to TRBJ1-5; D remains ambiguous. The CDR3 is 13 amino acids. Trimming removed 1 base from V and 4 bases from J, with 6 bases in between. From germline, CDR1 is SGHTS and CDR2 YDEGEE. The complete variable domain, with remaining parts taken from reference TRBV5-8 and TRBJ1-5, reads EAGVTQSPTHLIKTRGQQATLRCSPISGHTSVYWYQQALGLGLQFLLWYDEGEERNRGNFPPRFSGRQFPNYSSELNVNALELEDSALYLCASSLLSNQPQHFGDGTRLSIL.

The rearrangement uses TRBV7-2 and TRBJ1-5, with D possibly being TRBD1 (6 bases). V gave up 3 bases and J gave up 5 bases, with 11 bases separating them. The CDR3 loop spans 14 amino acids. Per the germline V gene, CDR1 is SGHTA and CDR2 is FQGNSA. The CDR3 sequence is CASSLDSYYQPQHF. CDR3 bases: TGTGCCAGCAGCTTGGACAGCTATTATCAGCCCCAGCATTTT.

V gene TRBV5-4 combines with J gene TRBJ2-5; 14 nucleotides match TRBD2. CDR1 is SGHNT, CDR2 YYREEE, per germline (reference sequence). The J segment lost 1 base and the V segment lost 2 bases, leaving 1 base of the junction unmatched. The CDR3 spans 16 residues. The CDR3 region is CASSFGTSGGQETQYF. DNA of the CDR3: TGTGCCAGCAGCTTCGGGACTAGCGGGGGCCAAGAGACCCAGTACTTC.

The chain is built from TRBV27 and TRBJ1-3, with D uncertain. The germline CDR1 and CDR2 sequences are MNHEY and SMNVEV (reference sequence). With 6 bases removed from V and 0 bases from J, the gap between germline ends came to 9 bases. The length of the CDR3 is 14 residues. The CDR3 region is CASSSRSSGNTIYF. CDR3 nucleotides: TGTGCCAGCAGCTCCAGGTCCTCTGGAAACACCATATATTTT.

The rearrangement joins TRBV7-9 to TRBJ1-1; TRBD1 aligns across 10 bases. The J segment lost 3 bases and the V segment lost 4 bases, leaving 2 bases of the junction unmatched. This CDR3 is built from 14 residues. Germline CDR1 SEHNR, CDR2 FQNEAQ (reference sequence). The CDR3 DNA reads TGTGCCAGCAGCTCAGGGACAGGGGACACTGAAGCTTTCTTT. Translation: CASSSGTGDTEAFF.

The V call is TRBV5-8, the J call TRBJ1-1; D is ambiguous. The CDR3 length is 12 residues. Trimming took off 2 bases at V and 4 bases at J, with 6 bases between the two ends. Germline V lookup: CDR1 SGHTS, CDR2 YDEGEE. The CDR3 region is CASSFLITEAFF. In DNA form, the CDR3 reads TGTGCCAGCAGCTTTCTTATCACTGAAGCTTTCTTT.

The chain uses TRBV5-6 and TRBJ1-1, with D perhaps TRBD1 (5 bases). The CDR3 is 14 amino acids. Trimming stripped 2 bases from V and 5 bases from J, with 13 bases between. Germline CDR1 SGHDT, CDR2 YYEEEE. The CDR3 DNA reads as TGTGCCAGCAGCTTAGGTAGGGGCACGACTGAAGCTTTCTTT. Its translation: CASSLGRGTTEAFF.